This T cell receptor (beta chain) was found in a study of T-cell reconstitution after alpha-beta-depleted transplantation in children. Study findings and constraints: In some patients, recipient T cells and intrathymic progenitors surviving conditioning explained high day-60 diversity. Alpha-beta T cells present about two months after transplant were reported to originate from several hundred expanded graft clones. One year after transplant, T-cell counts and diversity came mostly from newly produced T cells.

Trimming cost V 4 bases and J 3 bases; bases outside gene matches: 3. The CDR3 consists of 13 residues. The germline V gene has CDR1 DFQATT and CDR2 SNEGSKA (reference sequence). This clonotype has only a few counts. The antigen remains unidentified. Using unique molecular identifiers, the investigators prepared the TCRbeta library. TCRdb redid the calling of the PCR reads with MiXCR, one entry per CDR3 protein. The repertoire holds about a million distinct CDR3 sequences, with about 29% as singletons. The input for sequencing was PBMCs, mostly from graft donor cells, taken 360 days after TCRalphabeta/CD19-depleted stem cell transplant. The rearrangement uses TRBV20-1 and TRBJ1-5; 7 nucleotides line up with TRBD1. The receptor was derived from a boy less than two years old who had a stem cell transplant for SCID, so the T cells may come from the graft donor. The CDR3 loop reads CSAKGGLNQPQHF. CDR3 nucleotide sequence: TGCAGTGCTAAAGGGGGCCTCAATCAGCCCCAGCATTTT.